This T cell receptor beta chain came from a study of blood T cell repertoires in COVID-19. For the study at large: The United States, Italy and Spain provided the acute and convalescent COVID-19 samples. Sources were T cells, B-cell-depleted T cells, or PBMCs; the material itself was cDNA or gDNA.

In the original workflow: Amplified reference gene primers provided the basis for estimating nucleated cell counts. Profiling relied on immunoSEQ multiplex PCR, and the TCRdb table lists in-frame clones only, not all of them. For V, J and clone size, that table is used; D and trimming come from the DNA. The table records around 250,000 clones, 85% to 90% of them present only once. The CDR3 is made up of 15 amino acids. The germline V gene has CDR1 SGHRS and CDR2 YFSETQ. J lost 8 bases, V lost 0 bases, and 10 bases had no gene match. The sequence derives from a woman between 65 and 79 years old with active or convalescent COVID-19. Input material: peripheral blood. The chain joins TRBV5-1 to TRBJ1-2, with 7 bases matching TRBD1. CDR3 bases: TGCGCCAGCAGCTTGGGGGCTCCAGGGGGTTTGGGCTACACCTTC. This codes for CASSLGAPGGLGYTF. Full variable domain (outside the CDR3, taken from reference TRBV5-1 and TRBJ1-2): KAGVTQTPRYLIKTRGQQVTLSCSPISGHRSVSWYQQTPGQGLQFLFEYFSETQRNKGNFPGRFSGRQFSNSRSEMNVSTLELGDSALYLCASSLGAPGGLGYTFGSGTRLTVV.